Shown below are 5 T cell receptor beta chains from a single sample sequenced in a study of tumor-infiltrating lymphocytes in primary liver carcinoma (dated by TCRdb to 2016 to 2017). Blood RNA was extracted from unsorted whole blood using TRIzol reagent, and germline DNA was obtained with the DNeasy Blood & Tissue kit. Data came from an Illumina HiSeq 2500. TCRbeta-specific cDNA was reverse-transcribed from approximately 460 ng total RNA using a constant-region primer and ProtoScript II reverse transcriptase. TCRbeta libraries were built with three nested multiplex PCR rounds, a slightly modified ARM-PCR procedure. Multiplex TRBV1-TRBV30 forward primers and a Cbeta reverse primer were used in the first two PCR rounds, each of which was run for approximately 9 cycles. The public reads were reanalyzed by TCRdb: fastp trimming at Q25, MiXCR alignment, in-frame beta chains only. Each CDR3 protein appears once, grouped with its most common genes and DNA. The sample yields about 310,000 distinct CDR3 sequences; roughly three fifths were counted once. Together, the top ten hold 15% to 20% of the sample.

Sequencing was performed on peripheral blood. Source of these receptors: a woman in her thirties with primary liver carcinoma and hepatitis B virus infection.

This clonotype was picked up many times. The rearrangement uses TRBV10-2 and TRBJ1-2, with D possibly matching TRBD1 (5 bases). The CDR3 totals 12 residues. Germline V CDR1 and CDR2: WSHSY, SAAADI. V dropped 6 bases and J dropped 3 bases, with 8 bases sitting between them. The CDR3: CASSRDDYGYTF. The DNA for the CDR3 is TGCGCCAGCAGCAGGGACGACTATGGCTACACCTTC.

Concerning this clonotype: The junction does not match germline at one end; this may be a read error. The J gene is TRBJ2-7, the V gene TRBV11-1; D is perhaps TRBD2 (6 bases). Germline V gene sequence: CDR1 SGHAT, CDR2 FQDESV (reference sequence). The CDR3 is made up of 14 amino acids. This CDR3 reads CAGSFAAGGFEQYF. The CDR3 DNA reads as TGTGCCGGCAGCTTTGCCGCTGGAGGGTTCGAGCAGTACTTC.

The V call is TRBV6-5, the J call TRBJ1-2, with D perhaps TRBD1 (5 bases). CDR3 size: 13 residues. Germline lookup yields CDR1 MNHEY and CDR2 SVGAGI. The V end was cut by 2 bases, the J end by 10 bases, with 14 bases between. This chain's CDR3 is CASSYLGAAAYTF. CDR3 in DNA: TGTGCCAGCAGTTACCTCGGGGCTGCGGCCTACACCTTC.

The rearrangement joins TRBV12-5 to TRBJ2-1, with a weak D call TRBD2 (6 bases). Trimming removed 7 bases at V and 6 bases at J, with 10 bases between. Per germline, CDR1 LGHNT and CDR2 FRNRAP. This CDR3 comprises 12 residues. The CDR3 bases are TGTGCTAGTGATTACGGGGGCAATGAGCAGTTCTTC. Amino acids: CASDYGGNEQFF.

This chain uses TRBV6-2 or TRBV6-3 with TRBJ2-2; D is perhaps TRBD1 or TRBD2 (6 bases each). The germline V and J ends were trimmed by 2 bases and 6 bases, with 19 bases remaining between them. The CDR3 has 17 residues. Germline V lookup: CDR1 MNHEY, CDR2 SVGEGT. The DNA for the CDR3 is TGTGCCAGCAGTTACCTTCCGGTACAGGGAGGACCCGGGGAGCTGTTTTTT. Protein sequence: CASSYLPVQGGPGELFF.